The rows below give T cell receptor beta chains drawn from one sample of a study of cytomegalovirus exposure and HLA in healthy donors. Sequenced by immunoSEQ multiplex PCR; TCRdb stores in-frame clones only, minus some. The sample lists approximately 210,000 clones, about four fifths seen once, with around 1.9% in the top ten. The sequenced material came from PBMCs. The receptors originated from a man aged 18 to 30 in good health and CMV-seronegative. CDR3s leave out the opening cysteine and the closing phenylalanine or tryptophan. The D gene is left open where the match is weak.

-	TRBJ2-1	TRBV4-1	ASSQEGSFNEQF
TRBD2	TRBJ2-3	TRBV18	ASSTSGLAGRRDTQY
-	TRBJ2-3	TRBV2	ASGGTAGTDTQY
TRBD1	TRBJ1-3	TRBV29-1	SAGGDSFSGNTIY
-	TRBJ1-1	TRBV10-1	ASSGNRNTEAF
-	TRBJ1-1	TRBV30	AWTAPGGQRGNTEAF
TRBD1	TRBJ2-5	TRBV30	AWNRDRVGETQY
TRBD2	TRBJ2-7	TRBV15	ATSFPGLAGVREQY
-	TRBJ1-3	TRBV18	ASSRQTGGSGNTIY
TRBD1	TRBJ2-5	TRBV6-5	ASSYPDRGQTQY
-	TRBJ1-1	TRBV6-1	ASSETPNTGSRMEAF
TRBD1	TRBJ2-7	TRBV29-1	SAVTGTGASEQY
-	TRBJ2-7	TRBV5-4	ASSREQSSYEQY
-	TRBJ1-2	TRBV9	ASSVGTAIYGYT
-	TRBJ2-3	TRBV5-6	ASIGTDTQY
TRBD1	TRBJ1-2	TRBV6-1	ASSSGQGAHGYT
-	TRBJ1-5	TRBV28	ASRYAGYSNQPQH
-	TRBJ2-1	TRBV7-8	ASSPLPAMYNEQF
-	TRBJ1-5	TRBV6-1	ASTPGHSNQPQH
-	TRBJ2-7	TRBV5-4	ASSRASTLAYEQY
TRBD2	TRBJ2-1	TRBV19	ASTAGLAGGYNEQF
-	TRBJ1-2	TRBV4-1	ASSQGPRDYGYT
-	TRBJ2-7	TRBV2	ASSEGWERRHYEQY
-	TRBJ2-2	TRBV5-1	ASSLSLSSGNTGELF
-	TRBJ1-1	TRBV19	ASTSQVGWVNTEAF
TRBD2	TRBJ2-1	TRBV6-1	ASSASGGAIEQF
-	TRBJ1-2	TRBV4-2	ASSQGYGQEGGYT
-	TRBJ2-7	TRBV9	ASSLNQVTRVSGEQY
TRBD1	TRBJ1-3	TRBV9	ASSIRDRGNTIY
TRBD1	TRBJ2-3	TRBV5-1	ASSLGRTGPDTQY
-	TRBJ1-5	TRBV5-8	ASSWQGSSNQPQH
TRBD1	TRBJ1-4	TRBV5-8	ASSFRQDAGGRNEKLF
TRBD1	TRBJ2-5	TRBV25-1	ASSEYPAYRGETQY
TRBD2	TRBJ2-7	TRBV7-9	ASSLALAGGLGQY
-	TRBJ1-2	TRBV27	ASSLNSFYGYT
-	TRBJ1-4	TRBV10-1	ASPWPLPHEKLF
TRBD2	TRBJ2-7	TRBV28	ASSSFGLAVIYEQY
-	TRBJ2-2	TRBV5-1	ASSVDRSGTGELF
-	TRBJ2-1	TRBV19	ASAYGGNSYNEQF
-	TRBJ2-7	TRBV5-1	ASTYSGGYADEQY
TRBD2	TRBJ2-1	TRBV5-4	ASSLPPISSGLYNEQF
-	TRBJ1-5	TRBV7-3	ASASDSNQPQH
TRBD1	TRBJ1-5	TRBV4-1	ASSQEGTGFDQPQH
-	TRBJ2-7	TRBV6-5	ASSRGGFPSYEQY
-	TRBJ1-2	TRBV21-1	ASSKALPEPTERANYGYT